Shown below are 24 T cell receptor beta chains from a single sample sequenced in a study of STAT5B mutations in CD4+ large granular lymphocyte leukemia. Sequencing used immunoSEQ multiplex PCR; TCRdb keeps in-frame clones, though not all of them. The sample yields tens of thousands of clones, approximately 80% seen once. The sample was CD4+ T cells from blood buffy coats. These receptor sequences come from a human donor in good health.

The rearrangement uses TRBV7-9 and TRBJ1-1; no definite D call. Germline CDR1 SEHNR, CDR2 FQNEAQ (reference sequence). The V end was cut by 1 base, the J end by 5 bases, with 8 bases between. The CDR3 is 13 amino acids. This CDR3 is CASSLGAETEAFF. The CDR3 DNA reads as TGTGCCAGCAGCTTAGGGGCGGAGACTGAAGCTTTCTTT. Based on the CDR3 plus reference TRBV7-9 and TRBJ1-1, the full variable domain is DTGVSQNPRHKITKRGQNVTFRCDPISEHNRLYWYRQTLGQGPEFLTYFQNEAQLEKSRLLSDRFSAERPKGSFSTLEIQRTEQGDSAMYLCASSLGAETEAFFGQGTRLTVV.

The V call is TRBV6-6, the J call TRBJ2-5, with 11 bases that match TRBD1. The J call may be mistaken, given a closer DNA end match to TRBJ2-7. There are 14 residues in the CDR3. CDR1 and CDR2 from the germline V gene are MNHNY and SVGAGI (reference sequence). The CDR3 DNA sequence: TGTGCCAGCAGTTATGGGACAGGGGGCTACGAGCAGTACTTC. It is translated as CASSYGTGGYEQYF.

This chain joins TRBV19 and TRBJ1-1; D perhaps matches TRBD1 (5 bases). With 8 bases removed from V and 4 bases from J, the gap between germline ends came to 20 bases. This CDR3 has 15 residues. Germline-derived CDR1 and CDR2 are LNHDA and SQIVND (reference sequence). CDR3 sequence reads: CASALGGAGGTEAFF. Here the CDR3 DNA reads TGTGCCAGTGCCCTGGGAGGGGCCGGGGGCACTGAAGCTTTCTTT.

The chain has TRBV7-8 and TRBJ2-7; the D gene is possibly TRBD2 (6 bases). V shed 5 bases and J shed 2 bases, with 13 bases lying between them. The length of the CDR3 is 14 residues. Germline V lookup: CDR1 SGHVS, CDR2 FQNEAQ. As DNA, the CDR3 is TGTGCCAGCAGCAATCCTAGCGAACCCTACGAGCAGTACTTC. Translation gives CASSNPSEPYEQYF.

Only one count was recorded for this clone. Germline and junction disagree at one end, which may indicate a read error. The chain uses TRBV10-3 and TRBJ2-7; 10 nucleotides align to TRBD1. CDR3 length: 15 amino acids. Germline values: CDR1 ENHRY, CDR2 SYGVKD. CDR3 bases: TGTGCCACCAGTGAGTGGGACAGGGGTGCCTACGAGCAGTACTTC. Protein: CATSEWDRGAYEQYF.

The chain is built from TRBV14 and TRBJ2-5, with 12 nucleotides matching TRBD2. Germline V gene sequence: CDR1 SGHDN, CDR2 FVKESK. V was clipped by 5 bases and J by 4 bases; unmatched bases: 11. The CDR3 spans 17 residues. The CDR3: CASSLGLLAGGAETQYF. Here the CDR3 DNA reads TGTGCCAGCAGCTTAGGACTTCTAGCGGGAGGGGCAGAGACCCAGTACTTC.

The chain joins TRBV7-2 to TRBJ2-5; D possibly corresponds to TRBD1 (6 bases). This CDR3 is built from 15 residues. V was clipped by 5 bases and J by 2 bases, with 15 bases between them. The germline V gene encodes CDR1 SGHTA and CDR2 FQGNSA. The CDR3 coding sequence is TGTGCCAGCAGCATCCAGGGGCGCGGGCAAGAGACCCAGTACTTC. This sequence encodes CASSIQGRGQETQYF.

The rearrangement joins TRBV11-2 to TRBJ1-1; 8 bases align to TRBD1. Germline V gives CDR1 SGHAT, CDR2 FQNNGV. Unmatched junction bases numbered 7, after V lost 4 bases and J lost 3 bases. The CDR3 is 15 residues long. As DNA, the CDR3 is TGTGCCAGCAGCTCGAGGACAGGGATTGACACTGAAGCTTTCTTT. It is translated as CASSSRTGIDTEAFF.

The chain joins TRBV6-1 to TRBJ2-5; TRBD2 matches 9 bases. Germline trimming cut 6 bases from V and 5 bases from J; bases unmatched to any gene: 10. The CDR3 runs to 15 residues. Germline-derived CDR1 and CDR2 are MNHNS and SASEGT. DNA for the CDR3: TGTGCCAGCAGGAGCGGGGGGCTAGGAAGGGAGACCCAGTACTTC. This encodes CASRSGGLGRETQYF.

The chain has TRBV6-1 and TRBJ1-2; possible D gene TRBD1, 6 bases. The CDR3 has 16 residues. Looked up from germline, CDR1 is MNHNS and CDR2 is SASEGT. Between the trimmed V and J ends, which lost 0 bases and 4 bases, there was a span of 15 bases. Here the CDR3 DNA reads TGTGCCAGCAGTGAAGCGGGGGACATTTATTTCTATGGCTACACCTTC. This codes for CASSEAGDIYFYGYTF.

V and J are TRBV5-1 and TRBJ2-1; TRBD1 matches 8 bases. This CDR3 has 15 residues. Germline V gives CDR1 SGHRS, CDR2 YFSETQ. With 0 bases clipped from V and 7 bases from J, the junction kept 6 bases outside the gene matches. The CDR3 region is CASSLGTGTANEQFF. The CDR3 DNA follows: TGCGCCAGCAGCTTGGGGACAGGGACCGCAAATGAGCAGTTCTTC. Filled out from reference TRBV5-1 and TRBJ2-1, the complete variable domain reads KAGVTQTPRYLIKTRGQQVTLSCSPISGHRSVSWYQQTPGQGLQFLFEYFSETQRNKGNFPGRFSGRQFSNSRSEMNVSTLELGDSALYLCASSLGTGTANEQFFGPGTRLTVL.

Written as DNA, the CDR3 is TGTGCCTGGGATAGAACAGGGCTGAACACTGAAGCTTTCTTT. Its protein product is CAWDRTGLNTEAFF. The V and J genes are TRBV30 and TRBJ1-1, with D perhaps matching TRBD1 (6 bases). The CDR3 covers 14 residues. Germline-derived CDR1 and CDR2 are GTSNPN and SVGIG (reference sequence). V was shortened by 5 bases and J by 0 bases, with 13 bases between the two germline ends.

This chain joins TRBV19 and TRBJ1-2; 7 nucleotides align to TRBD1. Germline-derived CDR1 and CDR2 are LNHDA and SQIVND (reference sequence). This CDR3 contains 14 residues. Trimming cost V 4 bases and J 4 bases; bases outside gene matches: 6. The CDR3 nucleotides read TGTGCCAGTAGTACGACAGGGAGGGTCTATGGCTACACCTTC. Translation: CASSTTGRVYGYTF.

In this sample, this clone turned up a few times. The V and J genes are TRBV25-1 and TRBJ1-4; unclear D gene. The germline V gene encodes CDR1 MGHDK and CDR2 SYGVNS. This CDR3 has 15 amino acids. V gave up 1 base and J gave up 3 bases, with 9 bases separating them. For the CDR3, the DNA is TGTGCCAGCAGTGAATCGGGTGGGTCTAATGAAAAACTGTTTTTT. Amino acid sequence: CASSESGGSNEKLFF.

As for this clone: Within the sample, other DNA sequences also encode this same CDR3. This chain uses TRBV5-6 with TRBJ2-3, with D tentatively TRBD2 (5 bases). The germline V and J ends were trimmed by 4 bases and 0 bases, with 18 bases remaining between them. Germline CDR1 and CDR2: SGHDT and YYEEEE. The CDR3 loop spans 17 amino acids. The CDR3 is CASSIDGGIVSTDTQYF. Here the CDR3 DNA reads TGTGCCAGCAGCATAGACGGAGGAATAGTCAGCACAGATACGCAGTATTTT. The variable domain in full, with the rest retrieved from reference TRBV5-6 and TRBJ2-3, is DAGVTQSPTHLIKTRGQQVTLRCSPKSGHDTVSWYQQALGQGPQFIFQYYEEEERQRGNFPDRFSGHQFPNYSSELNVNALLLGDSALYLCASSIDGGIVSTDTQYFGPGTRLTVL.

V and J are TRBV7-8 and TRBJ1-3, with a possible D match to TRBD1 (5 bases). V dropped 3 bases and J dropped 0 bases, with 9 bases sitting between them. The CDR3 contains 15 residues. Germline V gene sequence: CDR1 SGHVS, CDR2 FQNEAQ. The CDR3 sequence: CASSLGGSSGNTIYF. Here the CDR3 DNA reads TGTGCCAGCAGCTTGGGGGGTAGCTCTGGAAACACCATATATTTT.

This chain connects TRBV2 to TRBJ1-4; no firm D call. The germline V gene encodes CDR1 SNHLY and CDR2 FYNNEI. Deletions cut 5 bases from V and 3 bases from J, with 7 bases between. CDR3 length: 13 amino acids. Here the CDR3 reads CASSSVPNEKLFF. In DNA, the CDR3 is TGTGCCAGCAGTTCGGTTCCTAATGAAAAACTGTTTTTT.

The chain couples TRBV7-2 to TRBJ2-2; tentative D call: TRBD2 (6 bases). CDR3 length equals 12 residues. Germline assignment: CDR1 SGHTA and CDR2 FQGNSA. Between the trimmed V and J ends, which lost 5 bases and 8 bases, there was a span of 9 bases. In nucleotides, the CDR3 is TGTGCCAGCAGCCATCGGGGGGGGGAGCTGTTTTTT. Protein product: CASSHRGGELFF.

The rearrangement uses TRBV2 and TRBJ2-7; D not resolved. This CDR3 has 11 residues. Germline V gene lookup returns CDR1 SNHLY and CDR2 FYNNEI. The ends were cut back, 2 bases at V and 8 bases at J, with 7 bases in the middle. In DNA, the CDR3 is TGTGCCAGCAGTGAATGGGCAAAGCAGTACTTC. This sequence encodes CASSEWAKQYF.

This chain uses TRBV7-6 with TRBJ2-1, with 7 bases aligning to TRBD1. Germline CDR1 is SGHVS and CDR2 is FNYEAQ. V was pared by 5 bases and J by 4 bases, with 8 bases of the junction left unmatched. The CDR3 totals 15 residues. CDR3 nucleotides: TGTGCCAGCAGCCTCACCGGGACAGTATACAATGAGCAGTTCTTC. Translation gives CASSLTGTVYNEQFF.

The rearrangement links TRBV18 to TRBJ1-2; D is possibly TRBD1 (6 bases). V lost 2 bases and J 3 bases, leaving 10 bases between the germline ends. The CDR3 is 14 residues long. Germline loops: CDR1 KGHSH, CDR2 LQKENI. CDR3 protein: CASSPMDSDYGYTF. The CDR3 nucleotides are TGTGCCAGCTCACCAATGGACAGTGACTATGGCTACACCTTC.

This chain joins TRBV7-8 and TRBJ2-7; 10 nucleotides line up with TRBD1. The trim removed 7 bases at V and 1 base at J, leaving 7 bases unmatched. Germline V gene sequence: CDR1 SGHVS, CDR2 FQNEAQ. There are 15 residues in the CDR3. The CDR3 reads CASTTGGQGSYEQYF. CDR3 coding DNA: TGTGCCAGCACCACGGGGGGACAGGGGTCCTACGAGCAGTACTTC.

This chain joins TRBV19 and TRBJ2-2; 8 bases match TRBD2. The V segment lost 6 bases and the J segment 1 base; nucleotides outside the gene matches: 4. CDR3 size: 15 residues. Looked up from germline, CDR1 is LNHDA and CDR2 is SQIVND (reference sequence). The CDR3 loop reads CASRRGVVNTGELFF. CDR3 nucleotide sequence: TGTGCCAGTAGGCGGGGGGTAGTGAACACCGGGGAGCTGTTTTTT.

V and J are TRBV6-5 and TRBJ2-4; D is unclear. The CDR3 length is 14 residues. Trimming cost V 2 bases and J 5 bases, with 10 bases left between them. Germline CDR1 is MNHEY and CDR2 is SVGAGI. The DNA for the CDR3 is TGTGCCAGCAGTTACATTGGGCATCAAAACATTCAGTACTTC. It is translated as CASSYIGHQNIQYF.